This T cell receptor (beta chain) was captured in a study of CD8+ T cells in alopecia areata. Documented treatment: oral pan-JAK inhibitor, 5-10 mg twice daily. Lesional scalp tissue (obtained by punch biopsy) and peripheral blood were collected from alopecia areata patients. Whole-study results and caveats: Administration of tofacitinib significantly diminished scalp clonality and expanded CD8+ clones within the top 100. Scalp lesions, especially in alopecia totalis/universalis, had higher clonality than normal scalp.

Points on this clone: The antigen is unknown.

cDNA serving as the sequencing template came from extracted, reverse transcribed RNA. Here immunoSEQ multiplex PCR was the method, and the copy in TCRdb shows in-frame clones only, minus some. The sample yields approximately 100,000 clones, about three fifths seen once. The CDR3 runs 18 residues. The germline V gene has CDR1 SGHTA and CDR2 FQGNSA. The V and J ends lost 5 bases and 5 bases, in that order; junction bases with no gene match: 14. The chain combines TRBV7-2 with TRBJ2-5; 13 nucleotides line up with TRBD2. The origin of this receptor is a human donor with alopecia areata. Source: CD8+ T cells sorted from blood, taken at approximately week 56, from a patient treated with tofacitinib. CDR3 in DNA: TGTGCCAGCAGCCAATCACTAGCGGGGGGGCCAGAATGGGAGACCCAGTACTTC. Protein sequence: CASSQSLAGGPEWETQYF.